This entry describes one TCR beta chain. The data stem from a study of blood T cell repertoires in COVID-19. Study summary: PBMCs, B-cell-depleted T cells, or T cells were the source of the cDNA or gDNA that made up the material.

TCRdb's table, derived via immunoSEQ multiplex PCR, lists solely in-frame clones and lacks some. The sample holds over 150,000 clones; approximately 79% are singletons and the top ten take 26%. This CDR3 has 16 residues. V lost 5 bases, J lost 7 bases, and 13 bases stayed unmatched. The germline V gene encodes CDR1 KGHDR and CDR2 SFDVKD. The chain has TRBV24-1 and TRBJ2-1; 7 positions match TRBD1. This clonotype was sampled from a woman in her 70s with acute or convalescent COVID-19. The source material was peripheral blood. The CDR3 protein is CATSAAKGTVGNEQFF. As DNA, the CDR3 is TGTGCCACCAGTGCCGCCAAAGGGACAGTAGGAAATGAGCAGTTCTTC.